This T cell receptor (beta chain) was documented in a study of cytomegalovirus exposure and HLA in healthy donors. Study-wide results and limits: The study flagged around 150 TCR beta chains as cytomegalovirus-associated.

Germline lookup yields CDR1 MDHEN and CDR2 SYDVKM. V shed 3 bases and J 1 base; nucleotides not matched to a gene: 9. The CDR3 contains 16 residues. Note on this clone: Its antigen remains unknown.

This PCR relied on a set of 60 Vbeta primers and 13 Jbeta primers. Produced via immunoSEQ multiplex PCR; TCRdb's table is partial and in-frame only. This sample has more than 100,000 clones, with about 80% found just once. Healthy bone marrow donors made up the donor group. V and J are TRBV28 and TRBJ2-7; 7 bases line up with TRBD2. Sequenced sample: PBMCs. This receptor was taken from a man aged 35-49 years in good health and CMV-seronegative. The CDR3 bases are TGTGCCAGCAGTTTCCCTGGGCTAGCGGCGTCCTACGAGCAGTACTTC. Its protein product is CASSFPGLAASYEQYF.